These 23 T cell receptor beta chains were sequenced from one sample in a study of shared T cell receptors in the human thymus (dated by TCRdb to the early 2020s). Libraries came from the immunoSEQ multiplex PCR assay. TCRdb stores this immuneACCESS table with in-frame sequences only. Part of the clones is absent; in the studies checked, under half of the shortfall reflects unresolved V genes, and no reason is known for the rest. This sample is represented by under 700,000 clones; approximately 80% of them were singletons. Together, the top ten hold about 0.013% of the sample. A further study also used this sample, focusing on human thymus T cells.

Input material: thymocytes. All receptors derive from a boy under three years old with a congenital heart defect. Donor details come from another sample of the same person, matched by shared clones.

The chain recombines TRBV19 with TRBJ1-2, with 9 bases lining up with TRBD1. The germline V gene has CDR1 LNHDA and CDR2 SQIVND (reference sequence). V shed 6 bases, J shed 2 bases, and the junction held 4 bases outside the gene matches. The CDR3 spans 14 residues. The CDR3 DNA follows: TGTGCCAGTAGCCCCGGGACAGGGAACTATGGCTACACCTTC. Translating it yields CASSPGTGNYGYTF.

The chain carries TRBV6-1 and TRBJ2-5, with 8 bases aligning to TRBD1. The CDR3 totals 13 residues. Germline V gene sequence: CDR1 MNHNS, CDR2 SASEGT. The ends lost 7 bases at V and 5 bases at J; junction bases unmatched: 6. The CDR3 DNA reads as TGTGCCAGCATCCCGGGACAGGTGGAGACCCAGTACTTC. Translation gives CASIPGQVETQYF.

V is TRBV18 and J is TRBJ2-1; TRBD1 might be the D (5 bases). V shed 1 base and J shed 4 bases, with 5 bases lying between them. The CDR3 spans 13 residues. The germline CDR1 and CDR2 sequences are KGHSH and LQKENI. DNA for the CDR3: TGTGCCAGCTCACCACAGGGGTACAATGAGCAGTTCTTC. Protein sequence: CASSPQGYNEQFF.

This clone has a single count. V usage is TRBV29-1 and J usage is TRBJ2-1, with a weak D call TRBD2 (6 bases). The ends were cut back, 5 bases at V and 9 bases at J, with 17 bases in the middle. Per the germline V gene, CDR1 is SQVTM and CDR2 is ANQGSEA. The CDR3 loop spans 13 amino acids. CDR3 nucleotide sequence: TGCAGCGTTAGGGGTATTAGCGGAACTGAGCAGTTCTTC. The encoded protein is CSVRGISGTEQFF.

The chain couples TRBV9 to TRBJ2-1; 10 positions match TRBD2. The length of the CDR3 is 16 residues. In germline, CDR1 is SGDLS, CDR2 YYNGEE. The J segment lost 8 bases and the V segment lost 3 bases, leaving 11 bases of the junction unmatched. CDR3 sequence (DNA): TGTGCCAGCAGCGGCGATGGAGCGGGAGGGTTCTATGAGCAGTTCTTC. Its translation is CASSGDGAGGFYEQFF.

DNA of the CDR3: TGTGCCAGCAGCTTACGGGGGGAGCAGCCCCAGCATTTT. Translating it yields CASSLRGEQPQHF. The V call is TRBV11-1, the J call TRBJ1-5; D perhaps matches TRBD1 (5 bases). The V end lost 2 bases, the J end lost 7 bases, and 9 bases lay between the germline ends. Per the germline V gene, CDR1 is SGHAT and CDR2 is FQDESV (reference sequence). This CDR3 has 13 residues.

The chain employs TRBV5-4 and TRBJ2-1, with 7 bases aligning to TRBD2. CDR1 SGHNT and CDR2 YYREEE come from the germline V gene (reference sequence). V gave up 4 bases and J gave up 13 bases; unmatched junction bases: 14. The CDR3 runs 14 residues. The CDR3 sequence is CASSGGGTGTYQFF. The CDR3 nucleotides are TGTGCCAGCAGCGGGGGGGGGACCGGGACTTACCAGTTCTTC.

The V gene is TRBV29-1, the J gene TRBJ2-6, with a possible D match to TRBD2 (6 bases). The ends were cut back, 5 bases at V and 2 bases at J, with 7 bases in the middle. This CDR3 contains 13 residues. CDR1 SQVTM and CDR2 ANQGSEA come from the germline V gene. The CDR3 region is CSVWGAGANVLTF. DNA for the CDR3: TGCAGCGTTTGGGGGGCTGGGGCCAACGTCCTGACTTTC.

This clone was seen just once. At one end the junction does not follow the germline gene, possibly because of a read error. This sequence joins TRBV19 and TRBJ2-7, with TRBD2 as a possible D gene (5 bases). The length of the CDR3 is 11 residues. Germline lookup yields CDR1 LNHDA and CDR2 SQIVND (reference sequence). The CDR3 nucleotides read TGTGCCAGTAGTCCGTCGTTTCGGGATGACTTC. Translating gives CASSPSFRDDF. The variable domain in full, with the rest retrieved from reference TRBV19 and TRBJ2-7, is DGGITQSPKYLFRKEGQNVTLSCEQNLNHDAMYWYRQDPGQGLRLIYYSQIVNDFQKGDIAEGYSVSREKKESFPLTVTSAQKNPTAFYLCASSPSFRDDFGPGTRLTVT.

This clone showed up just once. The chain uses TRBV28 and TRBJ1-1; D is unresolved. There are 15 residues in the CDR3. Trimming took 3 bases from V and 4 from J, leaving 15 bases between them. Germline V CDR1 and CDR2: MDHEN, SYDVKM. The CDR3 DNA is TGTGCCAGCAGTTTTTCCTCCGAGGGTGGCACTGAAGCTTTCTTT. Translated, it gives CASSFSSEGGTEAFF. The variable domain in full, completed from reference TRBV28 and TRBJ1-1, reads DVKVTQSSRYLVKRTGEKVFLECVQDMDHENMFWYRQDPGLGLRLIYFSYDVKMKEKGDIPEGYSVSREKKERFSLILESASTNQTSMYLCASSFSSEGGTEAFFGQGTRLTVV.

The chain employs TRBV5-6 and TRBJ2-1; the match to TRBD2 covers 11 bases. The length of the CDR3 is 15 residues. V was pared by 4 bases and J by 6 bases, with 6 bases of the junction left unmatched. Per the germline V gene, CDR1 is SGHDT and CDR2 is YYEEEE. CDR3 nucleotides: TGTGCCAGCAGCCTGACTAGCGGGATGGGCAATGAGCAGTTCTTC. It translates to CASSLTSGMGNEQFF.

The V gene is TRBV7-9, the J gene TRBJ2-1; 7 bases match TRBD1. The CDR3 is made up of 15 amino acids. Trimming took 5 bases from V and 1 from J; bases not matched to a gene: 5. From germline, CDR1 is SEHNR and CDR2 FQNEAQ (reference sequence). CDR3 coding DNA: TGTGCCAGCAGCCAAGGACAGGTATCCTACAATGAGCAGTTCTTC. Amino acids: CASSQGQVSYNEQFF.

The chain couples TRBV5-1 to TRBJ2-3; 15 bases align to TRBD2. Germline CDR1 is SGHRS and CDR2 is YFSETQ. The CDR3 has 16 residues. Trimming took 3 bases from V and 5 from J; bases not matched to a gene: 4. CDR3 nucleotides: TGCGCCAGCAGCTCAGGACTAGCGGGAGGGCAAGATACGCAGTATTTT. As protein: CASSSGLAGGQDTQYF.

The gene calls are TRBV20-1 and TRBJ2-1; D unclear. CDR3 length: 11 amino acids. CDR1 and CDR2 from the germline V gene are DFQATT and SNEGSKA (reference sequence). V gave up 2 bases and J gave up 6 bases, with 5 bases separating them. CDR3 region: CSARPTNEQFF. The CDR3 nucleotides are TGCAGTGCTAGACCTACCAATGAGCAGTTCTTC.

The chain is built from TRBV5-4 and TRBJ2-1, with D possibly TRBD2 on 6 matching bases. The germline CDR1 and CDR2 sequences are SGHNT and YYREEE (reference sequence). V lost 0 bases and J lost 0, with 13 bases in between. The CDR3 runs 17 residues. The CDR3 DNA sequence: TGTGCCAGCAGCTTGGCTCGGGCGGGAAGCTCCTACAATGAGCAGTTCTTC. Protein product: CASSLARAGSSYNEQFF. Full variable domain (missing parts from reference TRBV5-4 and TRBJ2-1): ETGVTQSPTHLIKTRGQQVTLRCSSQSGHNTVSWYQQALGQGPQFIFQYYREEENGRGNFPPRFSGLQFPNYSSELNVNALELDDSALYLCASSLARAGSSYNEQFFGPGTRLTVL.

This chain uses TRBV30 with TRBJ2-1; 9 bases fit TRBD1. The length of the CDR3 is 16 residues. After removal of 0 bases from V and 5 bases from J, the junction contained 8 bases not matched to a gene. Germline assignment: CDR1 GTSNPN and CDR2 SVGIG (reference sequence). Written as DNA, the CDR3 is TGTGCCTGGAGTGTACCCGGGACAGGGTCGGACAATGAGCAGTTCTTC. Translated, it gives CAWSVPGTGSDNEQFF. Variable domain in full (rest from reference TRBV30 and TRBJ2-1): SQTIHQWPATLVQPVGSPLSLECTVEGTSNPNLYWYRQAAGRGLQLLFYSVGIGQISSEVPQNLSASRPQDRQFILSSKKLLLSDSGFYLCAWSVPGTGSDNEQFFGPGTRLTVL.

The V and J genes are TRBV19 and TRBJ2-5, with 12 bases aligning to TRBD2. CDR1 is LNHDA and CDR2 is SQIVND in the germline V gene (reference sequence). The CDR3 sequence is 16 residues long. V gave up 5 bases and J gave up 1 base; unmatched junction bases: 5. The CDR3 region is CASSRGLAGFQETQYF. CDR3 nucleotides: TGTGCCAGTAGTCGGGGACTAGCGGGCTTCCAAGAGACCCAGTACTTC. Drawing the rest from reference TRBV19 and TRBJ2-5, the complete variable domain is DGGITQSPKYLFRKEGQNVTLSCEQNLNHDAMYWYRQDPGQGLRLIYYSQIVNDFQKGDIAEGYSVSREKKESFPLTVTSAQKNPTAFYLCASSRGLAGFQETQYFGPGTRLLVL.

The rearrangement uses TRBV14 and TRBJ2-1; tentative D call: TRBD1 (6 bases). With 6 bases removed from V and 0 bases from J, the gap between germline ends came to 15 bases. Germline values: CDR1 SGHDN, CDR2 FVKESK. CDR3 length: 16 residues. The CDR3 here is CASRATGKSSYNEQFF. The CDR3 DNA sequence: TGTGCCAGCAGGGCGACAGGAAAGAGCTCCTACAATGAGCAGTTCTTC.

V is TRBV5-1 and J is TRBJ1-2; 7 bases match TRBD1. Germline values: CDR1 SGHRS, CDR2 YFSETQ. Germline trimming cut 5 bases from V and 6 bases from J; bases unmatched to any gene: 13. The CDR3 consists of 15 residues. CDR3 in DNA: TGCGCCAGCAGGAAAGGACAGGCGATTGTCCATGGCTACACCTTC. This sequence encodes CASRKGQAIVHGYTF. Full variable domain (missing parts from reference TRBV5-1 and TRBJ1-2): KAGVTQTPRYLIKTRGQQVTLSCSPISGHRSVSWYQQTPGQGLQFLFEYFSETQRNKGNFPGRFSGRQFSNSRSEMNVSTLELGDSALYLCASRKGQAIVHGYTFGSGTRLTVV.

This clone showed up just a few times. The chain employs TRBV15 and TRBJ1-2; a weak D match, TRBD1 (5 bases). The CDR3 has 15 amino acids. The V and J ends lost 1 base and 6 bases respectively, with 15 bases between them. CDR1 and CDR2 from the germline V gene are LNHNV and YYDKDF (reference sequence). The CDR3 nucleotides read TGTGCCACCAGCAGAGCCTCCAGGGAATCCCATGGCTACACCTTC. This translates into CATSRASRESHGYTF.

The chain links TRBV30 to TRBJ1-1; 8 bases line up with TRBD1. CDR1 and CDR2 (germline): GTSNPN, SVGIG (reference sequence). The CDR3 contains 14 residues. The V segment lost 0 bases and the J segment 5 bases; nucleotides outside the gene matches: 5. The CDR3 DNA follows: TGTGCCTGGAGTGTACTGAACAGGGGGACTGAAGCTTTCTTT. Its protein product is CAWSVLNRGTEAFF.

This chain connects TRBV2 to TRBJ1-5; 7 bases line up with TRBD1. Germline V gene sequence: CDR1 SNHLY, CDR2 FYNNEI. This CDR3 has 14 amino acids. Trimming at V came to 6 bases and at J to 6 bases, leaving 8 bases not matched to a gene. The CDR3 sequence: CASRQTGEAQPQHF. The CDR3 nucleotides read TGTGCCAGCAGGCAAACAGGGGAGGCTCAGCCCCAGCATTTT. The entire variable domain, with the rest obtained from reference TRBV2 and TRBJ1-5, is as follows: EPEVTQTPSHQVTQMGQEVILRCVPISNHLYFYWYRQILGQKVEFLVSFYNNEISEKSEIFDDQFSVERPDGSNFTLKIRSTKLEDSAMYFCASRQTGEAQPQHFGDGTRLSIL.

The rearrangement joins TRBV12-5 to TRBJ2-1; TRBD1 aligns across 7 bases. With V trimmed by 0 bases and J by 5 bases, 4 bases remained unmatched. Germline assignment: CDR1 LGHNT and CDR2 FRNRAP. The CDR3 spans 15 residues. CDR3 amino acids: CASGLVHGTDNEQFF. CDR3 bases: TGTGCTAGTGGTTTGGTACACGGGACAGACAATGAGCAGTTCTTC. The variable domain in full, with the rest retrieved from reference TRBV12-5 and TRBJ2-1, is DARVTQTPRHKVTEMGQEVTMRCQPILGHNTVFWYRQTMMQGLELLAYFRNRAPLDDSGMPKDRFSAEMPDATLATLKIQPSEPRDSAVYFCASGLVHGTDNEQFFGPGTRLTVL.